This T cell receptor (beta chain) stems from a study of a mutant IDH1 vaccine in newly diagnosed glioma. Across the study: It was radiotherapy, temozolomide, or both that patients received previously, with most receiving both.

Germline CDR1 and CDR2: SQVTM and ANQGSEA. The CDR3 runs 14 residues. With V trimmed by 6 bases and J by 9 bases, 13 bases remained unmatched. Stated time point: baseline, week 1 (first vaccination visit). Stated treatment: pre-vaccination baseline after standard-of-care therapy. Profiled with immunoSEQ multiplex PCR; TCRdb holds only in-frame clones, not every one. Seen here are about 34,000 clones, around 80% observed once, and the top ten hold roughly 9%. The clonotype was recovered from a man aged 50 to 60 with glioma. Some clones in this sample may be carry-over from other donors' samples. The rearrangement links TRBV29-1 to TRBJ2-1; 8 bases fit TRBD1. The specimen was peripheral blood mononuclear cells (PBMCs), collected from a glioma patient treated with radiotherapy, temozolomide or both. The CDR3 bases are TGCAGCGTGACCGTAGGACAGGGTAGTACTGAGCAGTTCTTC. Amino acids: CSVTVGQGSTEQFF.